These T cell receptor beta chains were read from a single sample in a study of blood T cell repertoires in COVID-19. Profiling relied on immunoSEQ multiplex PCR, and the TCRdb table lists in-frame clones only, not all of them. The sample has more than 200,000 clones, under 85% seen once. Material: peripheral blood. These receptors were collected from a woman in her 40s with active or convalescent COVID-19. Both conserved end residues are part of each CDR3. The D gene is left open where the match is weak. The size of a clone is reported for some rows only, either as once, few or many, or as a class for expanded clones.

clone_size,v_call,j_call,d_call,cdr3_aa,cdr3_nt
NA,TRBV5-1,TRBJ1-1,NA,CASSLAPANEAFF,TGCGCCAGCAGCTTGGCCCCAGCGAATGAAGCTTTCTTT
NA,TRBV30,TRBJ1-6,NA,CAWSDQPTVSNSPLHF,TGTGCCTGGAGTGACCAGCCGACAGTTTCCAATTCACCCCTCCACTTT
NA,TRBV12-3/TRBV12-4,TRBJ1-2,NA,CASSSGNYGYTF,TGTGCCAGCAGTTCCGGGAACTATGGCTACACCTTC
few,TRBV2,TRBJ2-5,NA,CASSGTRTDQETQYF,TGTGCCAGCAGTGGAACGAGGACAGACCAAGAGACCCAGTACTTC
NA,TRBV6-2/TRBV6-3,TRBJ1-5,TRBD1,CASSQDRGYQPQHF,TGTGCCAGCAGCCAAGACAGGGGATACCAGCCCCAGCATTTT
NA,TRBV6-5,TRBJ1-6,TRBD1,CASSLWDRVGSPLHF,TGTGCCAGCAGTCTGTGGGACAGGGTCGGGTCACCCCTCCACTTT
NA,TRBV3-1/TRBV3-2,TRBJ1-5,TRBD1,CASSPSAGGSNQPQHF,TGTGCCAGCAGCCCTTCGGCAGGGGGTAGCAATCAGCCCCAGCATTTT
NA,TRBV6-5,TRBJ1-2,NA,CASSPNFSNYGYTF,TGTGCCAGCAGTCCGAACTTCTCGAACTATGGCTACACCTTC
NA,TRBV18,TRBJ1-4,NA,CASSQGDGATHEKLFF,TGTGCCAGCTCCCAAGGGGATGGGGCCACCCATGAAAAACTGTTTTTT
NA,TRBV12-3/TRBV12-4,TRBJ2-1,NA,CASSPQGSEQFF,TGTGCCAGCAGTCCTCAGGGATCGGAGCAGTTCTTC
NA,TRBV5-5,TRBJ1-2,TRBD1,CASSLAATGASGYTF,TGTGCCAGCAGCTTGGCCGCGACAGGGGCCAGCGGCTACACCTTC
NA,TRBV15,TRBJ1-2,NA,CATSRDQQTYGYTF,TGTGCCACCAGCAGAGATCAACAGACCTATGGCTACACCTTC
NA,TRBV28,TRBJ1-5,NA,CASSIDRWGLSNQPQHF,TGTGCCAGCAGTATCGACAGGTGGGGGCTTAGCAATCAGCCCCAGCATTTT
NA,TRBV6-5,TRBJ2-4,NA,CASSYSFETVKNIQYF,TGTGCCAGCAGTTACTCTTTTGAGACAGTAAAAAACATTCAGTACTTC
once,TRBV11-2,TRBJ2-7,TRBD2,CASSLGTSYEQYF,TGTGCCAGCAGCTTGGGGACTAGCTACGAGCAGTACTTC
NA,TRBV6-1,TRBJ1-5,NA,CASSELQVNNQPQHF,TGTGCCAGCAGTGAATTACAGGTCAACAATCAGCCCCAGCATTTT
NA,TRBV29-1,TRBJ2-1,TRBD1,CSAIARDSSYNEQFF,TGCAGCGCCATAGCCCGGGACAGCTCCTACAATGAGCAGTTCTTC
NA,TRBV2,TRBJ1-5,TRBD1,CASGGTGRNQPQHF,TGTGCCAGTGGAGGGACAGGCCGCAATCAGCCCCAGCATTTT
NA,TRBV10-1,TRBJ1-2,TRBD1,CASSGTGGAGYTF,TGCGCCAGCAGTGGGACAGGGGGCGCCGGCTACACCTTC
NA,TRBV5-6,TRBJ2-5,TRBD1,CASSFRLRDSVQETQYF,TGTGCCAGCAGCTTCCGCCTCCGGGACAGCGTTCAAGAGACCCAGTACTTC
few,TRBV5-3,TRBJ1-5,NA,CARSTNGQPQHF,TGTGCCAGATCCACGAACGGGCAGCCCCAGCATTTT
few,TRBV18,TRBJ1-5,TRBD1,CASSTTGAENQPQHF,TGTGCCAGCTCAACTACAGGGGCGGAAAATCAGCCCCAGCATTTT
once,TRBV5-6,TRBJ1-4,TRBD1,CASSFGTAARLFF,TGTGCCAGCAGCTTCGGGACAGCCGCAAGACTGTTTTTT
NA,TRBV19,TRBJ2-1,NA,CASSINKRRSYNEQFF,TGTGCCAGTAGTATCAATAAAAGGCGGTCCTACAATGAGCAGTTCTTC
NA,TRBV4-2,TRBJ2-3,TRBD2,CASRVRSGGGTDTQYF,TGTGCCAGCAGAGTTAGGTCGGGGGGGGGTACAGATACGCAGTATTTT
NA,TRBV15,TRBJ2-1,TRBD1,CATSRAGTGHEQFF,TGTGCCACCAGCAGAGCAGGGACAGGGCATGAGCAGTTCTTC
NA,TRBV5-6,TRBJ1-3,TRBD1,CASSHNRWTGEFVNTIYF,TGTGCCAGCAGCCACAACCGGTGGACAGGGGAGTTTGTAAACACCATATATTTT
once,TRBV5-4,TRBJ2-7,NA,CASSEKRDEQYF,TGTGCCAGCAGTGAGAAGCGCGACGAGCAGTACTTC
NA,TRBV4-1,TRBJ2-5,TRBD2,CASSRGTSGEETQYF,TGCGCCAGCAGCCGAGGGACTAGCGGGGAAGAGACCCAGTACTTC
NA,TRBV2,TRBJ1-1,TRBD1,CASSEARSDRARTSEAFF,TGTGCCAGCAGTGAAGCGAGAAGTGACAGGGCCCGGACTTCTGAAGCTTTCTTT
few,TRBV10-2,TRBJ1-1,NA,CASSTSGDNTEAFF,TGCGCCAGCAGTACCTCAGGGGACAACACTGAAGCTTTCTTT
NA,TRBV5-1,TRBJ1-1,NA,CASSSQALRVNTEAFF,TGCGCCAGCAGCAGCCAGGCCCTTCGAGTGAACACTGAAGCTTTCTTT